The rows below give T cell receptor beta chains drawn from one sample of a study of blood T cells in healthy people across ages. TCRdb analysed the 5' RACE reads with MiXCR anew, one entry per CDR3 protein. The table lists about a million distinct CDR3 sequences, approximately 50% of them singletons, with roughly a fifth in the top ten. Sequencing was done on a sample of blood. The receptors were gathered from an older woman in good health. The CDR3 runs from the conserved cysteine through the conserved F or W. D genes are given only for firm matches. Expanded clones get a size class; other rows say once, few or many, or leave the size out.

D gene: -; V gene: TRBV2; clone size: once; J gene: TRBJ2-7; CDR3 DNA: TGTGCCAGCACTAATCGGGAGTCCTACGAGCAGTACTTC; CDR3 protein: CASTNRESYEQYF
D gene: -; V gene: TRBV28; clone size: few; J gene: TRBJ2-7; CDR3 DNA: TGTGCCAGCAGTCCAGGAGGGCCGAGGGAGCAGTACTTC; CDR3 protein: CASSPGGPREQYF
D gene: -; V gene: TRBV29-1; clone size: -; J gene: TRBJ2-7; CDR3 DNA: TGCAGCGTTCGCGGGGGCCCACAGGTGAAGTCTTCTGGCGAGCAGTACTTC; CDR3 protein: CSVRGGPQVKSSGEQYF
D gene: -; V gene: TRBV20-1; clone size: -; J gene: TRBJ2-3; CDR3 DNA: TGCAGTGCTAGGCCCCTAGATACGCAGTATTTT; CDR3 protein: CSARPLDTQYF
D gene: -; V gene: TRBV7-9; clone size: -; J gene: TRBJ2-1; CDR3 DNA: TGTGCCAGCAGCTTCCTTATTAATTCCAAGCAGTTCTTC; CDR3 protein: CASSFLINSKQFF
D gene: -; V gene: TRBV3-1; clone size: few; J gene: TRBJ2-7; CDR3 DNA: TGTGCCAGCAGCCAAGACCAGAATTTCGAGCAGTACTTC; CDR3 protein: CASSQDQNFEQYF
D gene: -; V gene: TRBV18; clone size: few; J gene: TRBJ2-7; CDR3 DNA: TGTGCCAGCTCCCAAGAGGGCCTCTCCTACAATGAGCAGTACTTC; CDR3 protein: CASSQEGLSYNEQYF
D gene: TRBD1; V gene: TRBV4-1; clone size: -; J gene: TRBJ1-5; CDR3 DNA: TGCGCCAGCAGCCAAGCTTGGACAGGGGGTCGGGCTGGCAATCAGCCCCAGCATTTT; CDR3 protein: CASSQAWTGGRAGNQPQHF
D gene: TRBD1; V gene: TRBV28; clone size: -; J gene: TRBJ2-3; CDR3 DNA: TGTGCCAGCAGTCCCGTACAGGGGATGAATACGCAGTATTTT; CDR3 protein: CASSPVQGMNTQYF
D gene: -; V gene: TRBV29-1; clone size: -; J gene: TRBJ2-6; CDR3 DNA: TGCAGCGTTGTGGTCTCTGGGGCCAACGTCCTGACTTTC; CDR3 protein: CSVVVSGANVLTF
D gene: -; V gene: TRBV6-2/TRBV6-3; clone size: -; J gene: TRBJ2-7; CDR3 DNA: TGTGCCAGCAGCCCACTCCCGGACGAGCAGTACTTC; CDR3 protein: CASSPLPDEQYF
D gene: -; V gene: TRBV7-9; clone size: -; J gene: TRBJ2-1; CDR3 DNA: TGTGCCAGCAGCTTAGTAGCAGGGTATGATGAGCAGTTCTTC; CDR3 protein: CASSLVAGYDEQFF
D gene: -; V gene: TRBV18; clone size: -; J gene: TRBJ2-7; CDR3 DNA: TGTGCCAGCTCACCAGGGCGCGAGCAGTACTTC; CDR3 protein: CASSPGREQYF
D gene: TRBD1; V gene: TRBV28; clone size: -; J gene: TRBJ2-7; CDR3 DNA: TGTGCCAGCAGTTTCAACCCCCGCTTAGGGGGCGCTTTCGGGTTTTTTATCTACGAGCAGTACTTC; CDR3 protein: CASSFNPRLGGAFGFFIYEQYF
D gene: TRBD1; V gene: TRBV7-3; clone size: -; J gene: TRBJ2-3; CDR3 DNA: TGTGCCAGCAGCTGGACAGGGTTCAACACAGATACGCAGTATTTT; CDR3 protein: CASSWTGFNTDTQYF
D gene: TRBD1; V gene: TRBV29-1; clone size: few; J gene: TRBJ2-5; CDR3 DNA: TGCAGCGTTGCGGGACAGGGGGGAATGGAGACCCAGTACTTC; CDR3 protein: CSVAGQGGMETQYF
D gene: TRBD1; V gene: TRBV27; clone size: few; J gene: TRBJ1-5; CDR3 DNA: TGTGCCAGCAGTTCCAATGGCCAGGGGGCGAGCAATCAGCCCCAGCATTTT; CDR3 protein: CASSSNGQGASNQPQHF
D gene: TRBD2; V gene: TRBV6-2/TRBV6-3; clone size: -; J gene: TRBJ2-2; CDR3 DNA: TGTGCCAGCAGTCGGACCCTAGCGGGATGGGAGCTGTTTTTT; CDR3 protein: CASSRTLAGWELFF
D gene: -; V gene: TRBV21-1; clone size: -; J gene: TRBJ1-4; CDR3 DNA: TGTGCCAGGCTCCCGCCCGGGCTCCCTGGTGGAAAACTGTTTTTT; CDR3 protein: CARLPPGLPGGKLFF
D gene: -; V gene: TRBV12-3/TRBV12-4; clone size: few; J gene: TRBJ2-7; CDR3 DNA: TGTGCCAGCAGCCGCAACGAGGGCTACGAGCAGTACTTC; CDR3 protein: CASSRNEGYEQYF
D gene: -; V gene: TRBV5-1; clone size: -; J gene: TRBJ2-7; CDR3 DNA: TGCGCCAGCAGCGTAGAGGACTGGGGCTACGAGCAGTACTTC; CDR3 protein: CASSVEDWGYEQYF
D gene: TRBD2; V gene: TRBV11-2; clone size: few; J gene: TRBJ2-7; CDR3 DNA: TGTGCCAGCAGCCTCCGACTAGCGGGAGGGACCTACGAGCAGTACTTC; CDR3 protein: CASSLRLAGGTYEQYF
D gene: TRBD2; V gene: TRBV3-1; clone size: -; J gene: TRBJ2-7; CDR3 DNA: TGTGACAGCAGCCAAGCCCCTAGCGGGACATACGAGCAGTACTTC; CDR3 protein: CDSSQAPSGTYEQYF
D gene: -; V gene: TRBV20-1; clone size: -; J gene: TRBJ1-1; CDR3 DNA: TGCAGTGCTAGAGACGCCAGTAGGCAAAAGGGTTTCTTT; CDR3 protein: CSARDASRQKGFF
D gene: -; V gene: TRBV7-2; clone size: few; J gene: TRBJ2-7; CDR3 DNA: TGTGCCAGCAGCCTCCGGGGGGCGGGAGTTTACTTGGCCCACTACGAGCAGTACTTC; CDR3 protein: CASSLRGAGVYLAHYEQYF
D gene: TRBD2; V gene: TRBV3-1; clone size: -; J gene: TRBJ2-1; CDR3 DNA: TGTGCCAGCAGCCCCACGGGGGGGCTGAGCTCCTACAATGAGCAGTTCTTC; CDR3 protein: CASSPTGGLSSYNEQFF
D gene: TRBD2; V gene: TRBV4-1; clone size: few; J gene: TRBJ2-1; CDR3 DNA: TGCGCCAGCAGCCACCCCGGGACTACCCGCTATGAGCAGTTCTTC; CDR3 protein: CASSHPGTTRYEQFF
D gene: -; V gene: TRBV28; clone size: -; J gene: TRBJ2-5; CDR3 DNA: TGTGCCAGCAGCAAGACTAGAAACCAAGAGACCCAGTACTTC; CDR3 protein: CASSKTRNQETQYF
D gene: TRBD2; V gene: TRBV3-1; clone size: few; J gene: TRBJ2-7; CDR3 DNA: TGTGCCAGCAGCCAACTGACTAGCGGGAGGAGAGATGACGAGCAGTACTTC; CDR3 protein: CASSQLTSGRRDDEQYF
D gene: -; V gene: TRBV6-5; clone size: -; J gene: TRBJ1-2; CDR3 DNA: TGTGCCAGCAGTCGGACGGAGATCTATGGCTACACCTTC; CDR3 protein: CASSRTEIYGYTF
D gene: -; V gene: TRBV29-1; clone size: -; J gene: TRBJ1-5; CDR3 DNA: TGCAGCGTGAGGAGCAATCAGCCCCAGCATTTT; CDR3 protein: CSVRSNQPQHF
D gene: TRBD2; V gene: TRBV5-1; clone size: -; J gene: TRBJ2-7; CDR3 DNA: TGCGCCAGCAGCCCGGGACTAGCGGGGGCGTACTACGAGCAGTACTTC; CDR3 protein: CASSPGLAGAYYEQYF
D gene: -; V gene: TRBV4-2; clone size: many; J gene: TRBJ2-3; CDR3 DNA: TGTGCCAGCAGCCAAACCCCATTAGACACAGATACGCAGTATTTT; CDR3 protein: CASSQTPLDTDTQYF
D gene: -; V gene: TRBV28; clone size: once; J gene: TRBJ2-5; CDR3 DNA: TGTGCCAGCAGTTTATTCAGTGGGGGAGAAGGGACGCACAATGAGCAGTACTTC; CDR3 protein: CASSLFSGGEGTHNEQYF
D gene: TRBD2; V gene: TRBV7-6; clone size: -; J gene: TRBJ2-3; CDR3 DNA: TGTGCCAGCAGCTTGGCTAGCGGAGGGAGCACAGATACGCAGTATTTT; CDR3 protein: CASSLASGGSTDTQYF
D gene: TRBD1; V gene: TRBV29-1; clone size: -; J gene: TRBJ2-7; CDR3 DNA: TGCAGCGCCGAACAGGGGGCCCACGAGCAGTACTTC; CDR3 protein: CSAEQGAHEQYF
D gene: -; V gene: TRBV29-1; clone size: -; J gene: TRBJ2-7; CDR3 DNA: TGCAGCGTTAGATTCAGGGGCAGGGTAACCTACGAGCAGTACTTC; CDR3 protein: CSVRFRGRVTYEQYF
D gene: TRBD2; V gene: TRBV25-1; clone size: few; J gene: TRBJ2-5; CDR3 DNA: TGTGCCAGCAGTTTGAATGGAGCGGGAGGGGAGGAGCAGTACTTC; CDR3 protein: CASSLNGAGGEEQYF
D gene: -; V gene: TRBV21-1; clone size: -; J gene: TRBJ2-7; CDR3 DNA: TGTGCCAGCAGCAAACCCTTCGGGACAGGGGGCTACGAGCAGTACTTC; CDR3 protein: CASSKPFGTGGYEQYF
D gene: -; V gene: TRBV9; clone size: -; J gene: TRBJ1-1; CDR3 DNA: TGTGCCAGCAGCGCACCCAGGGAGTCCGAAGCTTTCTTT; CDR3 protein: CASSAPRESEAFF
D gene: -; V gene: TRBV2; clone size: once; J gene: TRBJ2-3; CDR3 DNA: TGTGCCAGCAAGGCACGAGCATCCACAGATACGCAGTATTTT; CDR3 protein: CASKARASTDTQYF
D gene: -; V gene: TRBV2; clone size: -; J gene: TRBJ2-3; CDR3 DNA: TGTGCCAGCAGGGAAACAACAGGGTCTCTGGCTGCTACGCAGTATTTT; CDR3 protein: CASRETTGSLAATQYF
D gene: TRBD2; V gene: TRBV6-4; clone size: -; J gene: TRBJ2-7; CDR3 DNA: TGTGCCAGCAGTGCCTCCGGGACTACTTCCTACAATGAGCAGTACTTC; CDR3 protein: CASSASGTTSYNEQYF
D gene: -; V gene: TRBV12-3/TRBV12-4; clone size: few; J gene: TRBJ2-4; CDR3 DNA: TGTGCCAGCAGCCTCGGGATTTCCAAAAACATTCAGTACTTC; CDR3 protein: CASSLGISKNIQYF